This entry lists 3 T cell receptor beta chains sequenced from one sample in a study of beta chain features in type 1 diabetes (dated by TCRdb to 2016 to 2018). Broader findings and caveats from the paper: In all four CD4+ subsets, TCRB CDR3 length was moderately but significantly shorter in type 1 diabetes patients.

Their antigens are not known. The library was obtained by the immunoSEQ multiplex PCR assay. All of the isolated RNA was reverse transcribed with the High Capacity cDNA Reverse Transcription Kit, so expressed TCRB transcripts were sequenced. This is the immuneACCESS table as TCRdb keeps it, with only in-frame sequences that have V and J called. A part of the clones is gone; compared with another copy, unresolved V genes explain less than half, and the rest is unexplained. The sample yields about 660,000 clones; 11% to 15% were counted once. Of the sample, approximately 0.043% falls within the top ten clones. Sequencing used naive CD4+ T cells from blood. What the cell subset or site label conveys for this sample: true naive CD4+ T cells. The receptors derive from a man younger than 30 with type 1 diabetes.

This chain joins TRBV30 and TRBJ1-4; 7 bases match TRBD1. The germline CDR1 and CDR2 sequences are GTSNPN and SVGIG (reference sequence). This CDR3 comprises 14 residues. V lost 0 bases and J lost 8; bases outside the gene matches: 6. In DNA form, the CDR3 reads TGTGCCTGGAGTGTGGACAGGCTATCAGAAAAACTGTTTTTT. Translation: CAWSVDRLSEKLFF.

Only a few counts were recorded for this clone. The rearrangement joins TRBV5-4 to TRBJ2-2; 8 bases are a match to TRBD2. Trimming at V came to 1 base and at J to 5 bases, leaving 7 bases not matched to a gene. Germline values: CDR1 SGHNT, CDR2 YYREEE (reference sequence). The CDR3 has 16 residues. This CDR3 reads CASSLSLAGFTGELFF. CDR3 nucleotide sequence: TGTGCCAGCAGCTTGAGTTTAGCGGGATTTACCGGGGAGCTGTTTTTT.

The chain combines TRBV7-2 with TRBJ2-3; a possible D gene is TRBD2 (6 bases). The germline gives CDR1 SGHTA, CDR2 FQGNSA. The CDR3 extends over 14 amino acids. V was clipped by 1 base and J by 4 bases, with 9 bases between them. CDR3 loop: CASSLVAGSDTQYF. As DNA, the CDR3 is TGTGCCAGCAGCTTAGTTGCGGGGTCAGATACGCAGTATTTT. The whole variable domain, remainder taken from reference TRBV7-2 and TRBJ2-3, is GAGVSQSPSNKVTEKGKDVELRCDPISGHTALYWYRQSLGQGLEFLIYFQGNSAPDKSGLPSDRFSAERTGGSVSTLTIQRTQQEDSAVYLCASSLVAGSDTQYFGPGTRLTVL.